This TCR beta chain is drawn from a study of graft-versus-host responses after intestinal transplantation. Germline values: CDR1 LNHDA, CDR2 SQIVND (reference sequence). The CDR3 is 11 amino acids. Trimming stripped 4 bases from V and 3 bases from J, with 2 bases between. Libraries were prepared by immunoSEQ multiplex PCR; TCRdb keeps only in-frame clonotypes and omits some of them. The table records around 9,500 clones, approximately 90% of them present only once. This rearrangement joins TRBV19 to TRBJ2-3; D is unclear. Here the sequenced sample was PBMCs, taken roughly 35 weeks after intestinal transplant. The receptor was isolated from a human patient who received an intestinal transplant, so some T cells may come from the graft donor. The CDR3 sequence: CASSRTDTQYF. The CDR3 DNA reads TGTGCCAGTAGTAGGACAGATACGCAGTATTTT.